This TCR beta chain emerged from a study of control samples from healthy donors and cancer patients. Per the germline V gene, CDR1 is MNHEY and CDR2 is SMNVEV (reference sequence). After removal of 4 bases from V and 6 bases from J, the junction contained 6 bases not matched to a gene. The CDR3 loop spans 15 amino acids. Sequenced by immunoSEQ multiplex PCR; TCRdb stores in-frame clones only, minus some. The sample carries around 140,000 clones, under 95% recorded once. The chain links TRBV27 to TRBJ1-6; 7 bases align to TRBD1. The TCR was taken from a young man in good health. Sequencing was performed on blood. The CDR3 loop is CASSSSGQANSPLHF. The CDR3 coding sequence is TGTGCCAGCAGTTCCTCCGGACAGGCTAATTCACCCCTCCACTTT.